The 2 T cell receptor beta chains below all came from one sample that was sequenced in a study of T cell clonality in common variable immunodeficiency. Generated by immunoSEQ multiplex PCR, the TCRdb table keeps only in-frame clones and is missing some. The profile covers roughly 38,000 clones, none occurring a single time. Sequencing used peripheral blood mononuclear cells. These receptors originate from a person aged 18 to 75 in good health.

This clone was observed at least ten times. The read comes to an end 3 residues before the CDR3 does, leaving the germline J gene to fill in the end. The chain has TRBV30 and TRBJ1-5, with a tentative D call TRBD1 (5 bases). CDR1 and CDR2 (germline): GTSNPN, SVGIG (reference sequence). The CDR3 extends over 15 amino acids. With 7 bases removed from V and 4 bases from J, the gap between germline ends came to 20 bases. The CDR3 region is CASTEPGGGNQPQHF. The DNA read from the CDR3 is TGTGCCTCGACCGAACCGGGGGGTGGTAATCAGCCC.

As for this clone: The observed sequence ends 3 residues before the CDR3 terminus, with the missing tail filled in from the germline J gene. This sequence joins TRBV7-9 and TRBJ1-2; D is undetermined. The CDR3 is made up of 14 amino acids. Germline loops: CDR1 SEHNR, CDR2 FQNEAQ (reference sequence). The CDR3 spells CASSLRTSPDTYTF. The sequenced CDR3 bases are TGTGCCAGCAGCCTCAGGACTAGCCCAGATACC.